This T cell receptor beta chain was sequenced during a study of response to subunit inactivated influenza vaccine (dated by TCRdb to 2016 to 2018). Study-level background: To follow how T cells responded to a trivalent subunit inactivated influenza vaccine, the researchers relied on deep quantitative profiling of the T cell receptor repertoire. Broader findings and caveats from the paper: The authors proposed that each seasonal influenza vaccination may bring in only a limited number of new T cells.

V is clipped by 5 bases and J by 6 bases, and the sequence between their germline boundaries is 13 bases long. The CDR1 and CDR2 encoded by the germline V gene (reference sequence) are SEHNR and FQNEAQ. The CDR3 numbers 13 residues from cysteine through phenylalanine. Only the CDR3 region is kept as DNA, spanning 39 bases read in frame from base 1. This clonotype occurred a few times. This clone's antigen is unknown. No qualities accompany the bases; no much larger clone lies one base away. Library preparation employed RT-PCR. Sequencing took place on an Illumina HiSeq 2500. TCRdb applied fastp at Q25 and MiXCR to the public reads, then kept only in-frame beta chains. CDR3 protein sequences are deduplicated, and each keeps its most common genes and DNA. The sample table records about 580,000 distinct CDR3 sequences; around 15% of these occur just once. The ten largest clonotypes hold over 8.5% of the sample.

This receptor was obtained from a middle-aged man who received an inactivated influenza vaccine. Donor details come from another sample of the same person, matched by shared clones. The V and J segments used are TRBV7-9 and TRBJ1-1; confidence is insufficient to name the D gene. The sample here was PBMCs from blood, taken roughly 12 days after vaccination. The CDR3 corresponds to CASSLSGSSEAFF. The sequence in DNA is TGTGCCAGCAGCCTTAGCGGGTCTTCTGAAGCTTTCTTT.